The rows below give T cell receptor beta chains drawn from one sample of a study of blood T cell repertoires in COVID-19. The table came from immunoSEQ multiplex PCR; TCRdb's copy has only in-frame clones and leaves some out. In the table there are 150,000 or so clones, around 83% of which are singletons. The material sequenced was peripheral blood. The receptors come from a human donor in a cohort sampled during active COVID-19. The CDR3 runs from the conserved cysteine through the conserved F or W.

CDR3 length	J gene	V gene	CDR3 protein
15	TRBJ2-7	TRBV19	CASSIGLAGEYEQYF
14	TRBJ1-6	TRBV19	CASMIGTGTSPLHF
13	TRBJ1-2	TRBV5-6	CASSGTQLYGYTF
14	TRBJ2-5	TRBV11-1	CASSFLEGWETQYF
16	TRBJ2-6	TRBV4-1	CASSHLQYSGANVLTF
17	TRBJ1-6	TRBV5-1	CASSDFFSDRVYSPLHF
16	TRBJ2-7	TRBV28	CASSLGRSGTRNEQYF
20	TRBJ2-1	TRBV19	CASSIEARPGLASGYNEQFF
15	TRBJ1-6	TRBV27	CASSLGQSNNSPLHF
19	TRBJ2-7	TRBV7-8	CASSLVVTGTSGVTYEQYF
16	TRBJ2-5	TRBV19	CASSHPQPPGDETQYF
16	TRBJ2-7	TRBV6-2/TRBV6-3	CASSSNRQRRSYEQYF
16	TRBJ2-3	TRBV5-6	CASRQEGAASTDTQYF
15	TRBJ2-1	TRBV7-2	CASSLNWYSYNEQFF
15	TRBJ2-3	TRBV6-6	CASSVSSGIADTQYF
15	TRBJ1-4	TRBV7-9	CASSAGTGGNEKLFF
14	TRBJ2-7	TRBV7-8	CASSFGGARYEQYF
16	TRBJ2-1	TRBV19	CASVREAVSDYNEQFF
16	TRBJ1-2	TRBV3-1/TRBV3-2	CASSHPDTPRAFGYTF
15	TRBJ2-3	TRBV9	CASSVSGSWADTQYF
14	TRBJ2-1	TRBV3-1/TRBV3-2	CASSRLAGGAEQFF
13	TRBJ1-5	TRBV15	CATSRGEGQPQHF
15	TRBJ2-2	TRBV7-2	CASSPSGTSIGELFF
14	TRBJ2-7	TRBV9	CASSAGTGGYEQYF
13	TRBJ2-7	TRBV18	CASATGQSYEQYF
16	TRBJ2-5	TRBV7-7	CASSLGGAAHKETQYF
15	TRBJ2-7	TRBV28	CASSLSGTGGGSWGF
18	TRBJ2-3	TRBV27	CASKGRLAGGFLIDTQYF
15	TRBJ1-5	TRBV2	CASSDVGTGNQPQHF
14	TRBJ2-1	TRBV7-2	CASSLPGGEGEQFF
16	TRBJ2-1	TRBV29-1	CSVTGLAGGSYNEQFF
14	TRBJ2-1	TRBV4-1	CASSGSGSFNEQFF
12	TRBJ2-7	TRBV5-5	CASTFGGDEQYF
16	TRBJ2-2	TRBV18	CASSGLAGDDTGELFF
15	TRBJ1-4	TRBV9	CASSVVPDIGEKLFF
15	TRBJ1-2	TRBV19	CASSIGTALNYGYTF
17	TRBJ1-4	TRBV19	CASSISGQGAYREKLFF
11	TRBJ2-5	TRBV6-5	CASSYEETQYF
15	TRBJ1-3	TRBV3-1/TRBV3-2	CASSQGAVSGNTIYF
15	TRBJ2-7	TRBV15	CATSRRLAHTYEQYF
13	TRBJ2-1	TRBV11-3	CASSLGTSNEQFF
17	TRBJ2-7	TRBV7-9	CASSERGQGKTSYEQYF
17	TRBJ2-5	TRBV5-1	CASSQSGTGAPRETQYF
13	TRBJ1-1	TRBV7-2	CASSLGVDYEAFF
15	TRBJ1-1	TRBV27	CASSPGQGMNTEAFF
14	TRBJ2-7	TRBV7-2	CASSLTSGSYEQYF
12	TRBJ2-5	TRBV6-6	CASSTVGETQYF
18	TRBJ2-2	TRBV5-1	CASSLDLGGGGATGELFF
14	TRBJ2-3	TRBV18	CASSLGTSGNTQYF